Following are 10 T cell receptor beta chains from one sample sequenced in a study of T cell repertoires in cytomegalovirus infection. One entry per CDR3 protein, called by TCRdb with MiXCR from the reads. This sample has about 55,000 distinct CDR3 sequences, with around 20% found just once. These TCRs' antigens remain unknown. Specimen: CD8+ T cells from cultured PBMCs, collected from culture after CMV antigen stimulation. All receptors derive from a human donor in good health (CMV status not recorded). Some clones in this sample may be carry-over from other donors' samples.

This clonotype was seen more than once but under ten times. The J gene is TRBJ2-1, the V gene TRBV7-2; TRBD2 matches 7 bases. Trimming removed 3 bases from V and 4 bases from J; junction bases left unmatched: 9. CDR1 SGHTA and CDR2 FQGNSA come from the germline V gene. CDR3 length equals 16 residues. DNA of the CDR3: TGTGCCAGCAGCTTCGGGGGGACGGGTTATTACAATGAGCAGTTCTTC. Translating gives CASSFGGTGYYNEQFF.

This clonotype was observed a handful of times. The genes are TRBV6-2 or TRBV6-3 and TRBJ2-7; D is possibly TRBD2 (5 bases). Germline loops: CDR1 MNHEY, CDR2 SVGEGT. The CDR3 is made up of 13 amino acids. Deletions cut 8 bases from V and 0 bases from J, with 11 bases between. The chain's CDR3 is CASCWGVSYEQYF. The CDR3 nucleotides are TGTGCCAGCTGTTGGGGAGTCTCCTACGAGCAGTACTTC.

The chain joins TRBV6-2 or TRBV6-3 to TRBJ2-1, with 11 bases matching TRBD2. This CDR3 is 15 amino acids long. From germline, CDR1 is MNHEY and CDR2 SVGEGT. V shed 6 bases, J shed 4 bases, and the junction held 5 bases outside the gene matches. This CDR3 reads CASSHSGGAYNEQFF. The CDR3 nucleotides are TGTGCCAGCAGCCATAGCGGGGGGGCGTACAATGAGCAGTTCTTC.

This sequence joins TRBV7-2 and TRBJ1-2, with 7 nucleotides matching TRBD1. CDR1 is SGHTA, CDR2 FQGNSA, per germline. The length of the CDR3 is 15 residues. The V segment lost 5 bases and the J segment 4 bases; nucleotides outside the gene matches: 10. The DNA for the CDR3 is TGTGCCAGCAGCCCAGGAGGGGGCATCGGCTATGGCTACACCTTC. It codes for CASSPGGGIGYGYTF.

The V and J genes are TRBV7-9 and TRBJ2-5; 11 nucleotides line up with TRBD2. Germline CDR1 SEHNR, CDR2 FQNEAQ (reference sequence). The CDR3 spans 17 residues. Trimming at V came to 0 bases and at J to 0 bases, leaving 3 bases not matched to a gene. The CDR3 spells CASSLASSGGYQETQYF. CDR3 in DNA: TGTGCCAGCAGCTTAGCTTCTAGCGGGGGGTACCAAGAGACCCAGTACTTC. The whole variable domain, remainder taken from reference TRBV7-9 and TRBJ2-5, is DTGVSQNPRHKITKRGQNVTFRCDPISEHNRLYWYRQTLGQGPEFLTYFQNEAQLEKSRLLSDRFSAERPKGSFSTLEIQRTEQGDSAMYLCASSLASSGGYQETQYFGPGTRLLVL.

The chain carries TRBV14 and TRBJ2-1; TRBD1 aligns across 11 bases. J lost 4 bases, V lost 2 bases, and 10 bases had no gene match. This CDR3 has 18 residues. CDR1 and CDR2 (germline): SGHDN, FVKESK. The CDR3 loop reads CASSQPTRDRGVYNEQFF. The CDR3 nucleotides are TGTGCCAGCAGCCAACCCACCCGGGACAGGGGGGTTTACAATGAGCAGTTCTTC.

The rearrangement links TRBV12-3 or TRBV12-4 to TRBJ1-4; D remains unclear. This CDR3 has 15 residues. The V end lost 1 base, the J end lost 8 bases, and 14 bases lay between the germline ends. DNA for the CDR3: TGTGCCAGCAGTTTAGGGCCGAAAGAGTACGAAAAACTGTTTTTT. This encodes CASSLGPKEYEKLFF.

This clonotype was recorded a few times. The chain uses TRBV29-1 and TRBJ2-1; D is perhaps TRBD2 (5 bases). V lost 6 bases, J lost 2 bases, and 11 bases lay in between. The germline gives CDR1 SQVTM, CDR2 ANQGSEA. The CDR3 is made up of 13 amino acids. CDR3 region: CSVPGLTYNEQFF. The CDR3 DNA is TGCAGCGTCCCTGGACTCACCTACAATGAGCAGTTCTTC.

The gene calls are TRBV7-8 and TRBJ2-1; D call uncertain. CDR1 and CDR2 from the germline V gene are SGHVS and FQNEAQ. Trimming pared 5 bases from V and 9 bases from J, leaving 11 bases between. The CDR3 covers 12 residues. Here the CDR3 DNA reads TGTGCCAGCAGCCTAGAACGGGCTGAGCAGTTCTTC. This codes for CASSLERAEQFF.

This chain uses TRBV12-3 or TRBV12-4 with TRBJ2-1; D unclear. There are 12 residues in the CDR3. The V end was cut by 7 bases, the J end by 10 bases, with 14 bases between. The CDR3 DNA reads TGTGCCAGCACCTCCAGTGGGCGAGAGCAGTTCTTC. Its protein product is CASTSSGREQFF.